Below, 10 T cell receptor beta chains from the same sample are listed, as sequenced in a study of beta chain features in type 1 diabetes. Sequencing targeted expressed TCRB transcripts, as all isolated RNA had been reverse transcribed. Libraries were prepared by immunoSEQ multiplex PCR; TCRdb keeps only in-frame clonotypes and omits some of them. This table holds around 250,000 clones, 27% found once. The sequenced material came from central memory CD4+ T cells from blood. These receptors were taken from a man aged 25 to 40 in good health.

This clone was detected only a few times. V and J are TRBV10-3 and TRBJ1-2; the match to TRBD1 covers 7 bases. With 7 bases clipped from V and 7 bases from J, the junction kept 6 bases outside the gene matches. Germline V lookup: CDR1 ENHRY, CDR2 SYGVKD. The CDR3 contains 12 residues. Here the CDR3 DNA reads TGTGCCATCAATCGACAGGGTGGTGGCTACACCTTC. Its translation: CAINRQGGGYTF.

This chain joins TRBV5-4 and TRBJ1-3; D may be TRBD1 (6 bases). V was clipped by 3 bases and J by 0 bases, with 10 bases between them. The CDR3 runs 15 residues. Germline-derived CDR1 and CDR2 are SGHNT and YYREEE (reference sequence). In nucleotides, the CDR3 is TGTGCCAGCAGCTCGGACAGATACTCTGGAAACACCATATATTTT. This sequence encodes CASSSDRYSGNTIYF.

There are a few counts of this clone. CDR3 DNA: TGTGCCAGCAGCGTAGCTGGGGCCGCTGGTGGAAACACCATATATTTT. It is translated as CASSVAGAAGGNTIYF. This chain joins TRBV9 and TRBJ1-3, with a weak D call TRBD1 (5 bases). Germline V gene data show CDR1 as SGDLS and CDR2 as YYNGEE. The V gene lost 0 bases and the J gene lost 3 bases, with 13 bases spanning the gap. This CDR3 is built from 16 residues. Complete variable domain (other parts from reference TRBV9 and TRBJ1-3): DSGVTQTPKHLITATGQRVTLRCSPRSGDLSVYWYQQSLDQGLQFLIQYYNGEERAKGNILERFSAQQFPDLHSELNLSSLELGDSALYFCASSVAGAAGGNTIYFGEGSWLTVV.

As for this clone: With a far larger clone one base away, a read error is the likely cause. The chain links TRBV7-2 to TRBJ2-5, with 10 bases matching TRBD1. V shed 8 bases, J shed 4 bases, and the junction held 19 bases outside the gene matches. Germline CDR1 reads SGHTA; CDR2 reads FQGNSA. The CDR3 extends over 18 amino acids. The DNA of the CDR3 is TGTGCCAGCTGCAAATACCCCCGGGGACAGGGGAGAGGAGAGACCCAGTACTTC. Translating gives CASCKYPRGQGRGETQYF.

Only a few counts were recorded for this clone. The rearrangement joins TRBV6-6 to TRBJ1-3, with D unclear. Trimming stripped 10 bases from V and 1 base from J, with 8 bases between. Germline CDR1 and CDR2: MNHNY and SVGAGI (reference sequence). There are 12 residues in the CDR3. CDR3 nucleotide sequence: TGTGCCATCCTAGGTTCTGGAAACACCATATATTTT. It specifies CAILGSGNTIYF.

V usage is TRBV2 and J usage is TRBJ2-5, with unresolved D. Deletions cut 6 bases from V and 7 bases from J, with 18 bases between. The CDR3 is 14 amino acids. Germline values: CDR1 SNHLY, CDR2 FYNNEI. The CDR3 DNA sequence: TGTGCCAGCAGGCCAACAGTGGCTGGCGGGACCCAGTACTTC. As protein: CASRPTVAGGTQYF.

The CDR3 spells CASSQNGGTGGEEQYF. CDR3 DNA: TGCGCCAGCAGTCAGAACGGGGGGACAGGCGGGGAAGAGCAGTACTTC. The chain combines TRBV23-1 with TRBJ2-7; a possible D gene is TRBD1 (8 bases). TRBV23-1 is filed as an ORF, its function uncertain. V lost 3 bases, J lost 7 bases, and 22 bases lay in between. The CDR3 has 16 amino acids.

CDR3: CASSRDRSYEQYF. The CDR3 DNA reads as TGTGCCAGCAGCCGGGACCGCTCCTACGAGCAGTACTTC. V usage is TRBV11-2 and J usage is TRBJ2-7, with D possibly called TRBD1 or TRBD2 (5 bases each). Per germline, CDR1 SGHAT and CDR2 FQNNGV. Trimming shortened V by 5 bases and J by 0 bases, and 8 bases separated the two germline ends. The CDR3 is 13 residues long.

The rearrangement uses TRBV15 and TRBJ2-5; the match to TRBD2 covers 8 bases. The CDR3 totals 16 residues. Trimming removed 1 base from V and 5 bases from J; junction bases left unmatched: 9. Germline V CDR1 and CDR2: LNHNV, YYDKDF (reference sequence). The CDR3 region has the DNA TGTGCCACCAGCAGAGGTGGTAGCGGGATTGCGGAGACCCAGTACTTC. Its translation is CATSRGGSGIAETQYF.

A few counts support this clone. This chain joins TRBV18 and TRBJ2-7; the D is unclear. CDR1 and CDR2 from the germline V gene are KGHSH and LQKENI. Trimming took off 2 bases at V and 3 bases at J, with 8 bases between the two ends. The CDR3 spans 13 residues. CDR3 protein: CASSPGVYYEQYF. The CDR3 coding sequence is TGTGCCAGCTCACCAGGGGTTTACTACGAGCAGTACTTC. The variable domain in full, with the rest retrieved from reference TRBV18 and TRBJ2-7, is NAGVMQNPRHLVRRRGQEARLRCSPMKGHSHVYWYRQLPEEGLKFMVYLQKENIIDESGMPKERFSAEFPKEGPSILRIQQVVRGDSAAYFCASSPGVYYEQYFGPGTRLTVT.